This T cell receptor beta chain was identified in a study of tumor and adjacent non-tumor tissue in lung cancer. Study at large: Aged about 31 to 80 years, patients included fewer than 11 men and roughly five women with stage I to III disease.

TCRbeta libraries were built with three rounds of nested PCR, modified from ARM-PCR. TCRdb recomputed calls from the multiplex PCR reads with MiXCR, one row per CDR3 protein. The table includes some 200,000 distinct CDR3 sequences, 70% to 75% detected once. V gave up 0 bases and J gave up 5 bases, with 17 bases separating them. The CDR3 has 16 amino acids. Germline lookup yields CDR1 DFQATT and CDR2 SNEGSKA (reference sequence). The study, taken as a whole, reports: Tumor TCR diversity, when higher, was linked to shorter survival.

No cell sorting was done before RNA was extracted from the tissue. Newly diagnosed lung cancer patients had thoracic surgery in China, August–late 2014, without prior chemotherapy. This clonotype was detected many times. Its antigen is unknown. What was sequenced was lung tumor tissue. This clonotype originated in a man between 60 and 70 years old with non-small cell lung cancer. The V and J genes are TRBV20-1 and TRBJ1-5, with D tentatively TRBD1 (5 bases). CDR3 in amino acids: CSARDSAGWGYQPQHF. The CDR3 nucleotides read TGCAGTGCTAGAGATTCGGCAGGGTGGGGGTATCAGCCCCAGCATTTT.